Shown below are 24 T cell receptor beta chains from a single sample sequenced in a study of PD-L1 blockade in urothelial cancer. Measured with immunoSEQ multiplex PCR; TCRdb has only the in-frame clones, and not every one. The data contain about 70,000 clones, approximately 81% of them seen just once; the ten biggest clones take up 4% to 5%. The source material was PBMCs, sampled around atezolizumab (anti-PD-L1) treatment. The receptors here all came from a man between 65 and 80 years old with urothelial cancer.

V and J are TRBV5-6 and TRBJ2-2, with 7 bases lining up with TRBD2. Germline lookup yields CDR1 SGHDT and CDR2 YYEEEE. The trim removed 3 bases at V and 3 bases at J, leaving 14 bases unmatched. CDR3 length: 18 residues. CDR3 coding DNA: TGTGCCAGCAGCTCTAGATATCTTAGACTAGCACACACCGGGGAGCTGTTTTTT. The encoded protein is CASSSRYLRLAHTGELFF.

This sequence joins TRBV4-2 and TRBJ2-2, with 9 nucleotides matching TRBD2. V shed 0 bases and J 4 bases; nucleotides not matched to a gene: 9. CDR1 LGHNA and CDR2 YNFKEQ come from the germline V gene. The CDR3 is 18 amino acids. In DNA form, the CDR3 reads TGTGCCAGCAGCCAAGACCTACGACTGACTAGCGGCACCGGGGAGCTGTTTTTT. It codes for CASSQDLRLTSGTGELFF.

This clone was counted once. The CDR3 DNA reads as TGTGCCATCAGTGACGGGGAGACCCAGTACTTC. This sequence encodes CAISDGETQYF. The genes are TRBV10-3 and TRBJ2-5; no clear D gene. Trimming left V 3 bases short and J 5 bases short, with 4 bases between. This CDR3 spans 11 amino acids. The V gene's germline CDR1 is ENHRY and CDR2 SYGVKD.

The chain couples TRBV5-4 to TRBJ2-2, with 10 bases that match TRBD1. With V trimmed by 4 bases and J by 0 bases, 12 bases remained unmatched. Per the germline V gene, CDR1 is SGHNT and CDR2 is YYREEE (reference sequence). This CDR3 is 19 amino acids long. The chain's CDR3 is CASSVRTGGTSANTGELFF. CDR3 DNA sequence: TGTGCCAGCAGCGTCAGGACAGGGGGGACTTCAGCGAACACCGGGGAGCTGTTTTTT.

This rearrangement joins TRBV21-1 to TRBJ2-5; the table's D call, TRBD1, was not checked against the DNA. TRBV21-1 is assigned pseudogene status. The CDR3 has 18 amino acids. Here the CDR3 DNA reads TGTGCCAGCAGCAAAGCAGGGCCGGGACAGGGTCCCCAAGAGACCCAGTACTTC. Residues: CASSKAGPGQGPQETQYF.

The chain joins TRBV5-6 to TRBJ2-3; a possible D gene is TRBD1 (5 bases). Trimming stripped 2 bases from V and 4 bases from J, with 17 bases between. The CDR3 runs 16 residues. CDR1 is SGHDT and CDR2 is YYEEEE in the germline V gene. The CDR3 loop reads CASSFGPGQGADTQYF. The CDR3 DNA reads as TGTGCCAGCAGCTTCGGGCCCGGGCAGGGCGCAGATACGCAGTATTTT.

This clone was detected a few times. The gene calls are TRBV5-6 and TRBJ2-6; D is unresolved. Germline CDR1 is SGHDT and CDR2 is YYEEEE. CDR3 length: 15 amino acids. V was cut by 6 bases and J by 0 bases, with 10 bases left in between. The CDR3 bases are TGTGCCAGCAACACCCCTCTCTCTGGGGCCAACGTCCTGACTTTC. It is translated as CASNTPLSGANVLTF.

The chain couples TRBV19 to TRBJ2-4, with 12 bases identical to TRBD2. CDR1 is LNHDA, CDR2 SQIVND, per germline (reference sequence). The CDR3 has 16 residues. The V segment lost 5 bases and the J segment 8 bases; nucleotides outside the gene matches: 10. CDR3 DNA sequence: TGTGCCAGTAGTCCTCTAGCGGGAGGGCCGGGGGACATTCAGTACTTC. Protein: CASSPLAGGPGDIQYF.

This chain links TRBV28 with TRBJ1-5, with D possibly TRBD1 on 5 matching bases. CDR3 length: 15 amino acids. The germline V gene has CDR1 MDHEN and CDR2 SYDVKM. The V end lost 2 bases, the J end lost 5 bases, and 13 bases lay between the germline ends. The CDR3 loop is CASSLTAGRDQPQHF. The CDR3 bases are TGTGCCAGCAGTTTAACGGCAGGGCGTGATCAGCCCCAGCATTTT.

The rearrangement joins TRBV27 to TRBJ2-3, with 10 bases lining up with TRBD2. CDR1 is MNHEY, CDR2 SMNVEV, per germline (reference sequence). The CDR3 runs 17 residues. With V trimmed by 6 bases and J by 1 base, 10 bases remained unmatched. CDR3 amino acids: CASSRIPGTSGTDTQYF. The CDR3 DNA is TGTGCCAGCAGCCGCATCCCCGGGACTAGCGGCACAGATACGCAGTATTTT.

The genes are TRBV10-2 and TRBJ2-3, with 8 bases matching TRBD2. The CDR3 loop spans 15 amino acids. With 3 bases clipped from V and 8 bases from J, the junction kept 10 bases outside the gene matches. Germline V gene data show CDR1 as WSHSY and CDR2 as SAAADI. This CDR3 reads CASSDPGGRARTQYF. The CDR3 DNA reads TGCGCCAGCAGTGACCCGGGAGGGCGGGCTCGTACGCAGTATTTT.

The chain has TRBV7-8 and TRBJ1-1; possible D gene TRBD1, 6 bases. The CDR3 extends over 15 amino acids. With 3 bases removed from V and 0 bases from J, the gap between germline ends came to 11 bases. Germline V gene lookup returns CDR1 SGHVS and CDR2 FQNEAQ. The CDR3 coding sequence is TGTGCCAGCAGCTTTCAGGGGAACCTGAACACTGAAGCTTTCTTT. It is translated as CASSFQGNLNTEAFF.

This chain links TRBV7-9 with TRBJ2-2; the D gene is possibly TRBD2 (6 bases). The length of the CDR3 is 15 residues. V was shortened by 5 bases and J by 1 base, with 11 bases between the two germline ends. The germline gives CDR1 SEHNR, CDR2 FQNEAQ (reference sequence). The CDR3 DNA reads as TGTGCCAGCAGCCCTGCGGGACTGAACACCGGGGAGCTGTTTTTT. This translates into CASSPAGLNTGELFF.

This clone was seen just once. The rearrangement uses TRBV10-2 and TRBJ2-7, with D unresolved. Germline V lookup: CDR1 WSHSY, CDR2 SAAADI. V lost 5 bases, J lost 6 bases, and 17 bases lay in between. The CDR3 loop spans 14 amino acids. CDR3 DNA sequence: TGCGCCAGCAGTCCCCCCCGCGACTTGTCCGAGCAGTACTTC. It translates to CASSPPRDLSEQYF.

The chain joins TRBV6-6 to TRBJ1-5; TRBD1 matches at 7 bases. Losses at the gene ends were 6 bases for V and 2 bases for J; bases not matched to a gene: 10. Germline V lookup: CDR1 MNHNY, CDR2 SVGAGI (reference sequence). The CDR3 has 16 residues. This chain's CDR3 is CASSRHGDRGNQPQHF. In DNA, the CDR3 is TGTGCCAGCAGCCGACACGGAGACAGGGGCAATCAGCCCCAGCATTTT.

This clone was picked up one time. The V call is TRBV27, the J call TRBJ2-7; a weak D match, TRBD2 (6 bases). Germline V gene lookup returns CDR1 MNHEY and CDR2 SMNVEV (reference sequence). Deletions cut 4 bases from V and 2 bases from J, with 12 bases between. The CDR3 sequence is 14 residues long. DNA of the CDR3: TGTGCCAGCAGTTCCGGGGGTACTCCCTACGAGCAGTACTTC. The encoded protein is CASSSGGTPYEQYF.

This clone turned up a few times. The gene calls are TRBV4-1 and TRBJ2-2; 9 bases are a match to TRBD1. The germline V gene has CDR1 MGHRA and CDR2 YSYEKL. CDR3 size: 16 residues. J lost 5 bases, V lost 3 bases, and 7 bases had no gene match. CDR3 sequence reads: CASSHAGDRVTGELFF. The CDR3 DNA is TGCGCCAGCAGCCACGCCGGGGACAGGGTAACCGGGGAGCTGTTTTTT.

The rearrangement joins TRBV28 to TRBJ1-3; D might be TRBD1 (5 bases). The CDR3 spans 15 residues. V was pared by 6 bases and J by 3 bases, with 15 bases between. Germline loops: CDR1 MDHEN, CDR2 SYDVKM. CDR3 bases: TGTGCCAGCAGAGCTACAGGTCTGGATGGAAACACCATATATTTT. Translation gives CASRATGLDGNTIYF.

The chain has TRBV27 and TRBJ2-7, with D hard to call. Germline V gene lookup returns CDR1 MNHEY and CDR2 SMNVEV (reference sequence). The V end lost 3 bases, the J end lost 0 bases, and 15 bases lay between the germline ends. The CDR3 is made up of 16 amino acids. CDR3 protein: CASSFARGPSSYEQYF. In nucleotides, the CDR3 is TGTGCCAGCAGTTTCGCGCGCGGCCCAAGCTCCTACGAGCAGTACTTC.

This sequence joins TRBV27 and TRBJ2-3; 11 bases are a match to TRBD2. Germline-derived CDR1 and CDR2 are MNHEY and SMNVEV (reference sequence). This CDR3 comprises 20 residues. V trimming: 2 bases; J trimming: 5 bases; junction bases outside the gene matches: 18. The CDR3 DNA reads as TGTGCCAGCAGTTTAATACCGCTAGCGGGAGGTACCTCAGAACGAGATACGCAGTATTTT. This translates into CASSLIPLAGGTSERDTQYF.

This clone occurred once. This chain connects TRBV27 to TRBJ1-4; D remains ambiguous. V lost 2 bases to trimming and J lost 10 bases, with 14 bases between them. CDR3 length: 14 residues. Germline CDR1 and CDR2: MNHEY and SMNVEV (reference sequence). For the CDR3, the DNA is TGTGCCAGCAGTTTAATGGGTCCTGAGCGAAAACTGTTTTTT. Translation gives CASSLMGPERKLFF. Filled out from reference TRBV27 and TRBJ1-4, the complete variable domain reads EAQVTQNPRYLITVTGKKLTVTCSQNMNHEYMSWYRQDPGLGLRQIYYSMNVEVTDKGDVPEGYKVSRKEKRNFPLILESPSPNQTSLYFCASSLMGPERKLFFGSGTQLSVL.

The DNA for the CDR3 is TGTGCCAGCAGCTTATCATTAGCGGGAGCACAAGAGCAGTTCTTC. This encodes CASSLSLAGAQEQFF. This chain uses TRBV7-3 with TRBJ2-1; TRBD2 agrees at 9 bases. V lost 2 bases, J lost 10 bases, and 9 bases stayed unmatched. Per germline, CDR1 SGHTA and CDR2 FQGTGA. This CDR3 spans 15 amino acids.

V gene TRBV28 combines with J gene TRBJ2-7, with TRBD1 matching over 7 bases. Germline-derived CDR1 and CDR2 are MDHEN and SYDVKM. The length of the CDR3 is 15 residues. V was pared by 2 bases and J by 3 bases, with 7 bases of the junction left unmatched. The CDR3 region is CASSLPRQGLYEQYF. CDR3 nucleotide sequence: TGTGCCAGCAGTTTACCGAGACAGGGCCTCTACGAGCAGTACTTC. The whole variable domain, remainder taken from reference TRBV28 and TRBJ2-7, is DVKVTQSSRYLVKRTGEKVFLECVQDMDHENMFWYRQDPGLGLRLIYFSYDVKMKEKGDIPEGYSVSREKKERFSLILESASTNQTSMYLCASSLPRQGLYEQYFGPGTRLTVT.

V and J are TRBV10-3 and TRBJ2-5, with D perhaps TRBD2 (7 bases). Germline values: CDR1 ENHRY, CDR2 SYGVKD. The CDR3 consists of 12 residues. The V gene lost 9 bases and the J gene lost 5 bases, with 13 bases spanning the gap. CDR3 amino acids: CAIGGAGETQYF. The CDR3 nucleotides are TGTGCCATTGGGGGGGCTGGGGAGACCCAGTACTTC.